The 8 T cell receptor beta chains presented below share a single source sample, sequenced in a study of cytomegalovirus exposure and HLA in healthy donors. PCR was performed using 60 Vbeta and 13 Jbeta primers. Sequencing used immunoSEQ multiplex PCR; TCRdb keeps in-frame clones, though not all of them. The sample holds more than 80,000 clones; about 75% are singletons and the top ten take about 2.3%. The sequenced sample was PBMCs. Receptors were obtained from a man in his forties in good health and CMV-seronegative.

This clone has a handful of counts. The CDR3 DNA is TGTGCCAGCTCGCCGACTAGCGGGGGGGACAATGAGCAGTTCTTC. Translation: CASSPTSGGDNEQFF. The rearrangement links TRBV18 to TRBJ2-1, with TRBD2 matching 14 bases. From germline, CDR1 is KGHSH and CDR2 LQKENI. V lost 6 bases, J lost 5 bases, and 3 bases stayed unmatched. There are 15 residues in the CDR3.

The J gene is TRBJ2-5, the V gene TRBV6-6; D is possibly TRBD2 (6 bases). Trimming pared 8 bases from V and 2 bases from J, leaving 18 bases between. The germline CDR1 and CDR2 sequences are MNHNY and SVGAGI (reference sequence). The CDR3 is 15 amino acids. CDR3 in amino acids: CASRGSGKSQETQYF. The CDR3 DNA sequence: TGTGCCAGCCGGGGGTCGGGAAAAAGTCAAGAGACCCAGTACTTC.

V gene TRBV2 combines with J gene TRBJ1-5; no clear D. CDR1 and CDR2 (germline): SNHLY, FYNNEI. The V and J ends lost 8 bases and 0 bases respectively, with 8 bases between them. The CDR3 totals 13 residues. CDR3 nucleotide sequence: TGTGCCAGCTCAGATTATAGCAATCAGCCCCAGCATTTT. It specifies CASSDYSNQPQHF.

The rearrangement uses TRBV28 and TRBJ2-5, with TRBD1 matching over 7 bases. V was pared by 5 bases and J by 9 bases, with 3 bases of the junction left unmatched. The germline gives CDR1 MDHEN, CDR2 SYDVKM. This CDR3 contains 11 residues. In DNA, the CDR3 is TGTGCCAGCAGTCCAGACAGGGCCCAGTACTTC. This translates into CASSPDRAQYF. Full variable domain (rest looked up from reference TRBV28 and TRBJ2-5): DVKVTQSSRYLVKRTGEKVFLECVQDMDHENMFWYRQDPGLGLRLIYFSYDVKMKEKGDIPEGYSVSREKKERFSLILESASTNQTSMYLCASSPDRAQYFGPGTRLLVL.

J is TRBJ2-1 and V is TRBV14; a possible D gene is TRBD2 (5 bases). The CDR3 runs to 13 residues. Trimming removed 5 bases from V and 9 bases from J, with 14 bases in between. In germline, CDR1 is SGHDN, CDR2 FVKESK. CDR3: CASSGEFGAEQFF. The DNA for the CDR3 is TGTGCCAGCAGCGGGGAGTTCGGAGCTGAGCAGTTCTTC. Filled out from reference TRBV14 and TRBJ2-1, the complete variable domain reads EAGVTQFPSHSVIEKGQTVTLRCDPISGHDNLYWYRRVMGKEIKFLLHFVKESKQDESGMPNNRFLAERTGGTYSTLKVQPAELEDSGVYFCASSGEFGAEQFFGPGTRLTVL.

The chain couples TRBV5-1 to TRBJ1-2, with TRBD1 matching over 9 bases. Germline V gene lookup returns CDR1 SGHRS and CDR2 YFSETQ. The CDR3 spans 17 residues. Trimming took 4 bases from V and 1 from J; bases not matched to a gene: 11. CDR3 nucleotide sequence: TGCGCCAGCAGCCACAGGGGGACAGGGTTCGATAACTATGGCTACACCTTC. It encodes CASSHRGTGFDNYGYTF.

Here the CDR3 reads CASSTGQGSNTGELFF. For the CDR3, the DNA is TGTGCCAGCAGCACCGGACAGGGGAGTAACACCGGGGAGCTGTTTTTT. J is TRBJ2-2 and V is TRBV7-9; 9 bases map to TRBD1. Germline loops: CDR1 SEHNR, CDR2 FQNEAQ (reference sequence). Trimming cost V 5 bases and J 2 bases; bases outside gene matches: 6. The CDR3 runs 16 residues.

The V and J genes are TRBV27 and TRBJ1-2; 11 bases align to TRBD1. The germline CDR1 and CDR2 sequences are MNHEY and SMNVEV (reference sequence). This CDR3 has 18 residues. The V segment lost 0 bases and the J segment 5 bases; nucleotides outside the gene matches: 11. The CDR3 spells CASSLSASGQGALYGYTF. CDR3 nucleotide sequence: TGTGCCAGCAGTTTATCGGCCTCCGGACAGGGGGCTTTGTATGGCTACACCTTC.